This TCR beta chain derives from a study of T cells after yellow fever vaccination. Template-switching 5'RACE yielded the TCR cDNA; a universal primer site and UMIs were added in the process. MiXCR, run by TCRdb on the 5' RACE reads, gives a single entry per CDR3 protein. The sample contains over 85,000 distinct CDR3 sequences, approximately 9% of which appear only once. Trimming removed 3 bases from V and 14 bases from J, with 11 bases in between. The germline V gene has CDR1 PRHDT and CDR2 FYEKMQ (reference sequence). CDR3 length equals 12 residues. This specimen was CD8+ T cells not binding an NS4B(214-222) dextramer, sorted from PBMCs, taken approximately 16 days after the first yellow fever vaccination. This TCR was sampled from a man younger than 35 who received the YFV17D yellow fever vaccine. The V gene is TRBV13, the J gene TRBJ1-6; the D gene is possibly TRBD1 (6 bases). CDR3 residues: CASSLDSVTLHF. The CDR3 nucleotides are TGTGCCAGCAGCTTGGACAGCGTCACCCTCCACTTT.